The 13 T cell receptor beta chains below all came from one sample that was sequenced in a study of T cell responses to AZD1222 COVID-19 vaccine. This table comes from immunoSEQ multiplex PCR, and its TCRdb copy is limited to in-frame clones, with some not included. The sample consists of around 120,000 clones, around 89% of them appearing once. This sample comprised peripheral blood, obtained on day 0 of AZD1222 vaccination. The receptor source for this set is an adult in good health.

The chain couples TRBV19 to TRBJ1-5; weak D call: TRBD1 (5 bases). V shed 4 bases and J shed 0 bases, with 19 bases lying between them. Germline CDR1 reads LNHDA; CDR2 reads SQIVND (reference sequence). The length of the CDR3 is 18 residues. CDR3 in DNA: TGTGCCAGTAGTAGTAGGCGGGACCGACTAAATAGCAATCAGCCCCAGCATTTT. This translates into CASSSRRDRLNSNQPQHF.

This sequence joins TRBV3-1 (or the pseudogene TRBV3-2) and TRBJ1-5; D remains unclear. The CDR3 consists of 12 residues. Looked up from germline, CDR1 is LGHDT and CDR2 is YNNKEL (reference sequence). Trimming pared 1 base from V and 4 bases from J, leaving 2 bases between. CDR3 in DNA: TGTGCCAGCAGCCAAGTGAATCAGCCCCAGCATTTT. It translates to CASSQVNQPQHF.

This clone was found many times. This sequence joins TRBV2 and TRBJ2-3; D perhaps matches TRBD2 (5 bases). V lost 4 bases and J 4 bases, leaving 15 bases between the germline ends. The CDR3 length is 15 residues. Germline V gene sequence: CDR1 SNHLY, CDR2 FYNNEI. The CDR3 nucleotides read TGTGCCAGCAGTGCGGGGTTAGGGTCGGCAGATACGCAGTATTTT. Residues: CASSAGLGSADTQYF.

The chain links TRBV6-5 to TRBJ2-1, with 7 bases matching TRBD2. V gave up 5 bases and J gave up 3 bases; unmatched junction bases: 7. The CDR3 has 15 residues. Germline loops: CDR1 MNHEY, CDR2 SVGAGI. The CDR3: CASSIPSGDYNEQFF. CDR3 coding DNA: TGTGCCAGCAGTATTCCGAGCGGGGACTACAATGAGCAGTTCTTC.

This clone was recorded once. V gene TRBV29-1 combines with J gene TRBJ2-1; tentative D call: TRBD1 (5 bases). Deletions cut 3 bases from V and 5 bases from J, with 8 bases between. The CDR3 is made up of 12 amino acids. Germline V gives CDR1 SQVTM, CDR2 ANQGSEA. The CDR3 DNA is TGCAGCGTTGAGGCAGGGAACAATGAGCAGTTCTTC. Translated: CSVEAGNNEQFF.

The chain has TRBV24-1 and TRBJ1-1; D is unresolved. V dropped 5 bases and J dropped 14 bases, with 20 bases sitting between them. Germline CDR1 is KGHDR and CDR2 is SFDVKD. This CDR3 is 13 amino acids long. The CDR3 protein is CATSAPNTEALFF. The CDR3 DNA reads TGTGCCACCAGTGCTCCGAACACTGAAGCTTTGTTCTTT.

The CDR3 region has the DNA TGTGCCAGCAGTGAAACCTTTACTGGAAACACCATATATTTT. It codes for CASSETFTGNTIYF. The rearrangement uses TRBV27 and TRBJ1-3; D is unresolved. CDR1 is MNHEY and CDR2 is SMNVEV in the germline V gene (reference sequence). The CDR3 is 14 residues long. Between the trimmed V and J ends, which lost 5 bases and 2 bases, there was a span of 10 bases.

The chain links TRBV7-3 to TRBJ1-2; D not certain. The CDR3 is 15 amino acids. V lost 5 bases, J lost 6 bases, and 19 bases lay in between. Germline V gene sequence: CDR1 SGHTA, CDR2 FQGTGA. The CDR3 DNA reads TGTGCCAGCAGCGGTTACGGGCCAGGTAGAGATGGCTACACCTTC. It is translated as CASSGYGPGRDGYTF.

The CDR3: CASSLGRLSGNTIYF. The CDR3 DNA reads TGTGCCAGCAGCCTGGGACGGCTCTCTGGAAACACCATATATTTT. The V call is TRBV6-5, the J call TRBJ1-3, with TRBD1 as a possible D gene (5 bases). This CDR3 is built from 15 residues. Germline assignment: CDR1 MNHEY and CDR2 SVGAGI. Trimming took 6 bases from V and 0 from J, leaving 12 bases between them.

The V gene is TRBV5-8, the J gene TRBJ1-5, with TRBD1 matching 7 bases. The germline gives CDR1 SGHTS, CDR2 YDEGEE. The CDR3 loop spans 17 amino acids. Trimming at V came to 7 bases and at J to 3 bases, leaving 16 bases not matched to a gene. The CDR3 nucleotides are TGTGCCAGCTCGTTTCGAAGGGGGCCTACTTCCAATCAGCCCCAGCATTTT. It translates to CASSFRRGPTSNQPQHF.

This sequence joins TRBV4-3 and TRBJ2-1; 8 bases match TRBD2. This CDR3 spans 14 amino acids. CDR1 LGHNA and CDR2 YSLEER come from the germline V gene. J was trimmed by 8 bases and V by 3 bases; bases with no gene match: 6. CDR3 loop: CASSQGLERDEQFF. The CDR3 DNA follows: TGCGCCAGCAGCCAGGGACTAGAGAGGGATGAGCAGTTCTTC.

This chain connects TRBV5-1 to TRBJ1-1; 8 bases match TRBD1. V was clipped by 4 bases and J by 5 bases; unmatched bases: 4. The CDR3 consists of 13 residues. Per germline, CDR1 SGHRS and CDR2 YFSETQ. CDR3 DNA sequence: TGCGCCAGCAGCGACAGGGGAGGAACTGAAGCTTTCTTT. This translates into CASSDRGGTEAFF.

The genes are TRBV15 and TRBJ1-4; D gene uncertain. CDR3 length: 12 residues. Germline V gene lookup returns CDR1 LNHNV and CDR2 YYDKDF (reference sequence). Trimming took 0 bases from V and 16 from J, leaving 12 bases between them. DNA for the CDR3: TGTGCCACCAGCAGAGATTGGCGGCAGCCGTTTTTT. It encodes CATSRDWRQPFF.